The T cell receptor beta chain under discussion was sequenced for a study of shared clonotypes between healthy human individuals. Assay used: immunoSEQ multiplex PCR; TCRdb lists only in-frame clones, some missing. The sample includes roughly 680,000 clones, around 77% of them seen just once. This CDR3 region has 12 residues. Germline values: CDR1 SQVTM, CDR2 ANQGSEA. V dropped 6 bases and J dropped 2 bases, with 10 bases sitting between them. The sequencing input was memory CD4+ T cells sorted from blood. Subset given: CD45RA-negative fraction. The chain couples TRBV29-1 to TRBJ1-2; D is perhaps TRBD1 (6 bases). The TCR was taken from a woman aged 30 to 39 in good health. CDR3 DNA: TGCAGCGTCGCCGGACAGAACTATGGCTACACCTTC. It specifies CSVAGQNYGYTF.